This TCR beta chain was recorded in a study of regulatory T cells in long-lasting Graves disease. Many counts were recorded for this clonotype. The CDR3 runs to 13 residues. The ends were cut back, 0 bases at V and 9 bases at J, with 11 bases in the middle. Germline CDR1 is WNHNN and CDR2 is SYGVQD (reference sequence). As for time point: persistent/refractory GD, antithyroid drugs over 5 years with positive TRAb. Extracted PBMC RNA gave rise to the TCR library. Libraries of TCR beta came from iRepertoire HTBI primers plus Arm-PCR of CDR3 regions. TCRdb redid the calling of the multiplex PCR reads with MiXCR, one entry per CDR3 protein. The sample records about 470,000 distinct CDR3 sequences, about a fifth being singletons.

V is TRBV10-1 and J is TRBJ1-1; D unresolved. The receptor was isolated from a female donor with Graves disease. The sample in question was peripheral blood mononuclear cells (PBMCs), obtained when the disease was refractory, from a patient treated with antithyroid drugs. The CDR3 is CASSESATGKAFF. CDR3 sequence (DNA): TGCGCCAGCAGTGAGTCGGCCACCGGGAAAGCTTTCTTT.